The T cell receptor beta chain described here comes from a study of blood T cell repertoires in COVID-19. About the research overall: Acute and convalescent COVID-19 specimens originated in the United States, Italy and Spain. Sources were T cells, B-cell-depleted T cells, or PBMCs; the material itself was cDNA or gDNA.

The germline gives CDR1 SEHNR, CDR2 FQNEAQ (reference sequence). The CDR3 has 17 residues. The V end was cut by 5 bases, the J end by 5 bases, with 24 bases between. Methods used by the authors: Amplification of reference gene primers was used by the study to estimate nucleated cell counts. Sequencing used immunoSEQ multiplex PCR; TCRdb keeps in-frame clones, though not all of them. That table gives V, J and clone size, and the DNA gave D and trimming. The data hold some 350,000 clones, with nearly 90% observed a single time. V is TRBV7-9 and J is TRBJ1-1, with a weak D call TRBD1 (5 bases). The receptor was isolated from a man aged 18 to 29 with active or convalescent COVID-19. Specimen: peripheral blood. CDR3 residues: CASSQLNVGARRTEAFF. The CDR3 DNA reads as TGTGCCAGCAGCCAACTGAATGTTGGGGCGAGAAGGACTGAAGCTTTCTTT.